These 8 T cell receptor beta chains share one sample of origin, sequenced in a study of relationships among human T cell subsets (dated by TCRdb to 2010 to 2012). Libraries were prepared through multiplex PCR. Reads for this sample came from a 454 GS FLX. TCR alpha and beta CDR3 regions were amplified from mRNA by semiquantitative ARM-PCR. In ARM-PCR, tagged nested gene-specific primers were used first, and exponential amplification was then carried out by communal superprimers. TCRdb's own reprocessing of the public reads used fastp at Q25 and MiXCR and kept productive beta chains. Merged by CDR3 protein, the rows form single entries marked with the most common genes and DNA. For this sample the table gives some 7,000 distinct CDR3 sequences, of which about 70% were detected only once. The ten largest clones add up to approximately 51% of the sample. Naive plus transitional T cells were isolated with anti-CD45RA microbeads from pooled isolated CD4+ and CD8+ T cells.

Sequencing was done on a sample of naive and transitional (CD45RA+) T cells sorted from blood. The cell subset or site label on this specimen signifies: CD45RA+ naive plus transitional T cells (Tn+t). Every receptor here comes from a man in his forties in good health.

CDR3 region: CASSPGGERGQYF. The DNA for the CDR3 is TGTGCCAGCAGCCCGGGGGGGGAGCGCGGGCAGTACTTC. The gene calls are TRBV13 and TRBJ2-7; 8 nucleotides line up with TRBD2. The length of the CDR3 is 13 residues. J lost 9 bases, V lost 5 bases, and 9 bases had no gene match. The V gene's germline CDR1 is PRHDT and CDR2 FYEKMQ (reference sequence).

This clonotype was seen more than once but under ten times. This chain joins TRBV12-3 or TRBV12-4 and TRBJ2-5; 7 bases match TRBD1. V shed 2 bases and J 5 bases; nucleotides not matched to a gene: 5. The CDR3 runs to 14 residues. The CDR3 DNA sequence: TGTGCCAGCAGTTTAAAGGGGGCGGCGGAGACCCAGTACTTC. It is translated as CASSLKGAAETQYF.

The J gene is TRBJ2-1, the V gene TRBV14; 9 bases are shared with TRBD2. This CDR3 region has 20 residues. Germline V gives CDR1 SGHDN, CDR2 FVKESK. The V segment lost 6 bases and the J segment 1 base; nucleotides outside the gene matches: 19. This CDR3 is CASSPLAGEGLRRSYNEQFF. CDR3 coding DNA: TGTGCCAGCAGTCCGTTAGCGGGAGAGGGTTTGAGGAGGTCCTACAATGAGCAGTTCTTC. Based on the CDR3 plus reference TRBV14 and TRBJ2-1, the full variable domain is EAGVTQFPSHSVIEKGQTVTLRCDPISGHDNLYWYRRVMGKEIKFLLHFVKESKQDESGMPNNRFLAERTGGTYSTLKVQPAELEDSGVYFCASSPLAGEGLRRSYNEQFFGPGTRLTVL.

The chain carries TRBV20-1 and TRBJ2-3; D unclear. The CDR3 is 12 amino acids. Germline-derived CDR1 and CDR2 are DFQATT and SNEGSKA (reference sequence). The V end was cut by 0 bases, the J end by 4 bases, with 5 bases between. The CDR3 loop reads CSARESADTQYF. The DNA of the CDR3 is TGCAGTGCTAGAGAATCAGCAGATACGCAGTATTTT.

The rearrangement links TRBV2 to TRBJ2-7; 11 nucleotides agree with TRBD2. With V trimmed by 10 bases and J by 2 bases, 10 bases remained unmatched. Germline-derived CDR1 and CDR2 are SNHLY and FYNNEI. The CDR3 length is 15 residues. The CDR3 region is CAIRLGTSGPYEQYF. DNA for the CDR3: TGTGCCATCAGGTTGGGGACTAGCGGACCCTACGAGCAGTACTTC.

This chain connects TRBV7-3 to TRBJ1-6; 10 bases match TRBD1. V gave up 5 bases and J gave up 9 bases; unmatched junction bases: 4. Germline V lookup: CDR1 SGHTA, CDR2 FQGTGA. This CDR3 is built from 14 residues. The chain's CDR3 is CASSKTGGGSPLHF. Here the CDR3 DNA reads TGTGCCAGCAGCAAGACAGGGGGCGGTTCACCCCTCCACTTT.

The V call is TRBV20-1, the J call TRBJ1-6; perhaps TRBD1 as D (5 bases). Trimming pared 2 bases from V and 8 bases from J, leaving 13 bases between. CDR1 and CDR2 from the germline V gene are DFQATT and SNEGSKA (reference sequence). The CDR3 extends over 14 amino acids. CDR3 sequence reads: CSARQGTIYSPLHF. CDR3 DNA: TGCAGTGCTAGACAGGGTACCATTTATTCACCCCTCCACTTT.

This sequence joins TRBV4-1 and TRBJ2-1, with 10 bases lining up with TRBD2. This CDR3 comprises 16 residues. Per the germline V gene, CDR1 is MGHRA and CDR2 is YSYEKL. With V trimmed by 1 base and J by 8 bases, 8 bases remained unmatched. The chain's CDR3 is CASSQAPGLASDEQFF. The CDR3 region has the DNA TGCGCCAGCAGCCAAGCCCCGGGACTAGCGTCCGATGAGCAGTTCTTC.